This T cell receptor beta chain was found in a study of Ad26.COV2.S vaccination and SARS-CoV-2 variants. Study results and limitations: Spike-specific CD8+ and CD4+ T cell responses reportedly showed substantial breadth after vaccination.

Regarding this clone: Its cognate antigen is unknown.

Germline CDR1 and CDR2: MNHEY and SMNVEV (reference sequence). Trimming cost V 3 bases and J 1 base; bases outside gene matches: 9. The CDR3 extends over 17 amino acids. Produced via immunoSEQ multiplex PCR; TCRdb's table is partial and in-frame only. The table includes 440,000 or so clones, roughly 90% detected once. Treatment described: around 19 received Ad26.COV2.S at low or high dose, single or two shots; 5 received placebo; per-sample allocation not given. Samples came from day 63 after the first vaccine or placebo injection. The input for sequencing was peripheral blood, taken in a trial of Ad26.COV2.S vaccine versus placebo. The chain combines TRBV27 with TRBJ2-3, with TRBD1 identical over 8 bases. The sequence was obtained from a person aged 18-65 years who received the Ad26.COV2.S COVID-19 vaccine or a placebo. The CDR3 bases are TGTGCCAGCAGTTTCCAGGACAGGGTAGGTCGCACAGATACGCAGTATTTT. It specifies CASSFQDRVGRTDTQYF.